These 29 T cell receptor beta chains originate from one sample sequenced in a study of CD8 T cells in ankylosing spondylitis. Each CDR3 protein gets one entry after TCRdb re-called the 5' RACE reads with MiXCR. The sample consists of hundreds of thousands of distinct CDR3 sequences, more than 20% of them appearing once. Sequencing was carried out using blood, either unsorted or a sorted T cell fraction (not recorded which). All receptors derive from a female donor with ankylosing spondylitis or in good health (not recorded which).

V is TRBV20-1 and J is TRBJ1-3, with D possibly TRBD1 on 5 matching bases. The V gene lost 4 bases and the J gene lost 3 bases, with 10 bases spanning the gap. CDR1 DFQATT and CDR2 SNEGSKA come from the germline V gene (reference sequence). The CDR3 runs to 13 residues. The CDR3 DNA is TGCAGTGCTAAACGCGGGGGTGGAAACACCATATATTTT. It translates to CSAKRGGGNTIYF.

This chain connects TRBV18 to TRBJ2-7; D might be TRBD1 or TRBD2, each matching 6 bases. Germline V gene sequence: CDR1 KGHSH, CDR2 LQKENI. The CDR3 is 15 amino acids. The V gene lost 4 bases and the J gene lost 5 bases, with 18 bases spanning the gap. CDR3 sequence reads: CASSLIKSGADEQYF. CDR3 sequence (DNA): TGTGCCAGCTCACTGATTAAGTCGGGGGCGGACGAGCAGTACTTC.

The CDR3 region is CASSQPRADTQYF. The CDR3 nucleotides read TGCGCCAGCAGCCAACCTAGGGCGGATACGCAGTATTTT. The V call is TRBV4-1, the J call TRBJ2-3; no firm D call. Deletions cut 2 bases from V and 6 bases from J, with 9 bases between. CDR3 length: 13 residues. CDR1 and CDR2 (germline): MGHRA, YSYEKL.

This clonotype was found many times. V usage is TRBV29-1 and J usage is TRBJ2-1, with D perhaps matching TRBD1 (6 bases). Germline assignment: CDR1 SQVTM and CDR2 ANQGSEA. The ends were cut back, 7 bases at V and 9 bases at J, with 16 bases in the middle. CDR3 length: 12 amino acids. CDR3 in DNA: TGCAGCGGGGGGCCGGGGAGTGGTGAGCAGTTCTTC. It is translated as CSGGPGSGEQFF.

The rearrangement uses TRBV10-3 and TRBJ1-6; 8 positions match TRBD1. The CDR3 loop spans 12 amino acids. J lost 10 bases, V lost 10 bases, and 6 bases had no gene match. The germline V gene has CDR1 ENHRY and CDR2 SYGVKD. CDR3 protein: CATGTGSSPLHF. In nucleotides, the CDR3 is TGTGCCACCGGGACAGGCTCGTCACCCCTCCACTTT.

The chain uses TRBV4-3 and TRBJ2-3; D not resolved. Germline V gene sequence: CDR1 LGHNA, CDR2 YSLEER. This CDR3 is built from 14 residues. Trimming shortened V by 0 bases and J by 6 bases, and 10 bases separated the two germline ends. The CDR3, as DNA: TGCGCCAGCAGCCAAGAAGTAGTGCGGGATACGCAGTATTTT. Translated, it gives CASSQEVVRDTQYF.

The chain is built from TRBV29-1 and TRBJ1-2, with 8 bases that match TRBD1. The CDR3 is made up of 12 amino acids. The J segment lost 6 bases and the V segment lost 6 bases, leaving 6 bases of the junction unmatched. Germline V gene lookup returns CDR1 SQVTM and CDR2 ANQGSEA. The CDR3 nucleotides are TGCAGCGTCGACGTGGACAGGGATGGCTACACCTTC. Amino acids: CSVDVDRDGYTF. Using reference TRBV29-1 and TRBJ1-2 for the parts outside the CDR3, the full variable domain is SAVISQKPSRDICQRGTSLTIQCQVDSQVTMMFWYRQQPGQSLTLIATANQGSEATYESGFVIDKFPISRPNLTFSTLTVSNMSPEDSSIYLCSVDVDRDGYTFGSGTRLTVV.

The chain has TRBV20-1 and TRBJ1-1; no firm D call. The CDR3 runs 11 residues. Germline CDR1 and CDR2: DFQATT and SNEGSKA (reference sequence). V lost 3 bases, J lost 10 bases, and 12 bases lay in between. The chain's CDR3 is CSASFEGVAFF. CDR3 nucleotide sequence: TGCAGTGCTAGTTTTGAGGGTGTAGCTTTCTTT.

In the case of this clonotype: The CDR3 carries no conserved terminal phenylalanine or tryptophan, so it likely arises from a read error. This chain links TRBV3-1 with TRBJ2-7; D uncertain. The CDR3 is made up of 10 amino acids. The germline gives CDR1 LGHDT, CDR2 YNNKEL (reference sequence). The CDR3 nucleotides read TGTGCAAAGAAATTCTACGAGCAGTACTCC. Protein product: CAKKFYEQYS.

This clonotype was recorded a few times. The genes are TRBV5-1 and TRBJ2-1; D possibly matches TRBD1 or TRBD2 (5 bases each). The CDR3 runs to 14 residues. Looked up from germline, CDR1 is SGHRS and CDR2 is YFSETQ. Trimming removed 4 bases at V and 4 bases at J, with 12 bases between. The CDR3 bases are TGCGCCAGCAGCCGGGGACCGACGTACAATGAGCAGTTCTTC. Protein sequence: CASSRGPTYNEQFF.

This clonotype has ten or more counts. This chain joins TRBV29-1 and TRBJ2-7; D might be TRBD2 (6 bases). This CDR3 contains 13 residues. Deletions cut 5 bases from V and 2 bases from J, with 13 bases between. Germline lookup yields CDR1 SQVTM and CDR2 ANQGSEA. CDR3 sequence: CSVKGRQTYEQYF. CDR3 DNA: TGCAGCGTTAAGGGGAGGCAGACCTACGAGCAGTACTTC.

The CDR3 DNA follows: TGCAGTGTCGACGTAAGGGGCACAGATACGCAGTATTTT. It encodes CSVDVRGTDTQYF. This chain connects TRBV20-1 to TRBJ2-3; no clear D. The V and J ends lost 7 bases and 1 base respectively, with 12 bases between them. CDR1 and CDR2 (germline): DFQATT, SNEGSKA (reference sequence). The CDR3 consists of 13 residues.

This clonotype was counted at least ten times. The chain couples TRBV20-1 to TRBJ2-3, with 9 bases lining up with TRBD1. The CDR3 length is 16 residues. Germline CDR1 and CDR2: DFQATT and SNEGSKA (reference sequence). Germline trimming cut 4 bases from V and 6 bases from J; bases unmatched to any gene: 14. The CDR3 reads CSANGAGTGTSDTQYF. In DNA form, the CDR3 reads TGCAGTGCTAACGGCGCCGGGACAGGGACTTCCGATACGCAGTATTTT.

This clonotype was seen a handful of times. The chain combines TRBV27 with TRBJ2-7; a possible D gene is TRBD2 (5 bases). The CDR3 contains 15 residues. Trimming removed 5 bases at V and 5 bases at J, with 19 bases between. Germline V lookup: CDR1 MNHEY, CDR2 SMNVEV (reference sequence). DNA of the CDR3: TGTGCCAGCAGTCCGACCGATTGGAGGTCCCACGAGCAGTACTTC. Translation gives CASSPTDWRSHEQYF.

In regard to this clonotype: This may come from a read error, since a much larger clone is one base off. The rearrangement uses TRBV20-1 and TRBJ2-1; D may be TRBD2 (5 bases). V was clipped by 1 base and J by 7 bases, with 17 bases between them. Germline V lookup: CDR1 DFQATT, CDR2 SNEGSKA (reference sequence). The CDR3 sequence is 15 residues long. For the CDR3, the DNA is TGCAGTGCTAGAGGAGCTAACTGGAGGCTAAATGAGCAGTTCTTC. It specifies CSARGANWRLNEQFF.

This clonotype was seen more than once but under ten times. The chain combines TRBV20-1 with TRBJ2-5; D not certain. Germline loops: CDR1 DFQATT, CDR2 SNEGSKA (reference sequence). With 3 bases removed from V and 4 bases from J, the gap between germline ends came to 12 bases. The CDR3 covers 13 residues. The CDR3 DNA reads TGCAGTGCTAGTGGGCTAGAAGGAGAGACCCAGTACTTC. It translates to CSASGLEGETQYF.

This clonotype was seen more than once but under ten times. The rearrangement joins TRBV7-9 to TRBJ2-1; 7 bases map to TRBD2. V trimming: 5 bases; J trimming: 1 base; junction bases outside the gene matches: 8. This CDR3 contains 16 residues. From germline, CDR1 is SEHNR and CDR2 FQNEAQ (reference sequence). Here the CDR3 reads CASSITRTRSYNEQFF. The CDR3 DNA reads as TGTGCCAGCAGCATCACCCGGACTAGATCCTACAATGAGCAGTTCTTC.

The V call is TRBV20-1, the J call TRBJ2-2, with D maybe TRBD2 (5 bases). Germline loops: CDR1 DFQATT, CDR2 SNEGSKA (reference sequence). Trimming left V 0 bases short and J 3 bases short, with 11 bases between. The CDR3 runs to 15 residues. CDR3 bases: TGCAGTGCTAGAGACGGGGTTCGGGACACCGGGGAGCTGTTTTTT. Its translation is CSARDGVRDTGELFF.

This chain links TRBV29-1 with TRBJ1-1; the D is unclear. This CDR3 is built from 14 residues. Germline CDR1 reads SQVTM; CDR2 reads ANQGSEA. Trimming took 2 bases from V and 5 from J, leaving 15 bases between them. CDR3 amino acids: CSVETRLGWTEAFF. The CDR3 DNA sequence: TGCAGCGTTGAAACCAGGTTAGGATGGACTGAAGCTTTCTTT.

This clonotype has ten or more counts. This chain uses TRBV12-3 or TRBV12-4 with TRBJ1-6; unclear D gene. V dropped 8 bases and J dropped 10 bases, with 12 bases sitting between them. CDR3 length equals 12 residues. The CDR3 DNA reads as TGTGCCAGCGCGCGCGCGGGGTCACCCCTCCACTTT. Its translation is CASARAGSPLHF.

Only one count was recorded for this clonotype. The chain carries TRBV4-3 and TRBJ1-1; 8 positions match TRBD1. J gave up 4 bases and V 5 bases, and 12 bases lay outside the gene matches. Germline V lookup: CDR1 LGHNA, CDR2 YSLEER. The CDR3 extends over 16 amino acids. In nucleotides, the CDR3 is TGCGCCAGCAGCAGGGGCCCTGGACAGGGAGGCACTGAAGCTTTCTTT. Its translation: CASSRGPGQGGTEAFF.

The J gene is TRBJ2-6, the V gene TRBV5-1; no reliable D call. CDR1 and CDR2 (germline): SGHRS, YFSETQ. The CDR3 sequence is 16 residues long. V shed 0 bases and J shed 2 bases, with 9 bases lying between them. This chain's CDR3 is CASSLEGSAGANVLTF. CDR3 nucleotide sequence: TGCGCCAGCAGCTTGGAAGGGTCTGCTGGGGCCAACGTCCTGACTTTC.

This clonotype was seen more than once but under ten times. V usage is TRBV7-3 and J usage is TRBJ2-7, with 9 bases aligning to TRBD2. The CDR3 runs to 16 residues. V lost 0 bases, J lost 2 bases, and 5 bases stayed unmatched. The germline V gene has CDR1 SGHTA and CDR2 FQGTGA. CDR3 nucleotide sequence: TGTGCCAGCAGCTTAACAGGGACTAGCAGCGCCTACGAGCAGTACTTC. Protein product: CASSLTGTSSAYEQYF.

The rearrangement uses TRBV14 and TRBJ2-1; 9 bases map to TRBD2. The CDR3 has 12 amino acids. CDR1 SGHDN and CDR2 FVKESK come from the germline V gene. V was clipped by 4 bases and J by 9 bases; unmatched bases: 1. The CDR3 bases are TGTGCCAGCAGCCGTAGCGGGGGTGAGCAGTTCTTC. As protein: CASSRSGGEQFF.

The chain is built from TRBV7-2 and TRBJ1-1; D is ambiguous. Per the germline V gene, CDR1 is SGHTA and CDR2 is FQGNSA. The CDR3 has 14 amino acids. V lost 5 bases and J lost 0, with 10 bases in between. CDR3 in DNA: TGTGCCAGCAGCCCTAGCCGGGTGAACACTGAAGCTTTCTTT. It codes for CASSPSRVNTEAFF.

This clonotype appeared a few times. V is TRBV20-1 and J is TRBJ2-2, with 14 bases aligning to TRBD2. V gave up 6 bases and J gave up 6 bases; unmatched junction bases: 6. CDR1 and CDR2 from the germline V gene are DFQATT and SNEGSKA (reference sequence). This CDR3 has 15 amino acids. The CDR3 nucleotides read TGCAGTGCCCCGACTAGCGGGAGGGCGGCCGGGGAGCTGTTTTTT. Amino acids: CSAPTSGRAAGELFF.

This clonotype has ten or more counts. The rearrangement links TRBV12-3 or TRBV12-4 to TRBJ1-2; 10 bases are a match to TRBD1. Trimming cost V 7 bases and J 4 bases; bases outside gene matches: 9. CDR3 length: 15 residues. CDR3 sequence: CASTPPDRGSYGYTF. In DNA, the CDR3 is TGTGCCAGCACCCCACCGGACAGGGGGAGCTATGGCTACACCTTC.

Only a few counts were recorded for this clonotype. The chain combines TRBV5-6 with TRBJ2-1; D remains ambiguous. V was shortened by 1 base and J by 8 bases, with 7 bases between the two germline ends. The CDR3 runs to 12 residues. Germline values: CDR1 SGHDT, CDR2 YYEEEE. This chain's CDR3 is CASSLLDDEQFF. DNA of the CDR3: TGTGCCAGCAGCTTGCTAGACGATGAGCAGTTCTTC.

This clonotype was observed at least ten times. J is TRBJ2-2 and V is TRBV12-3 or TRBV12-4; D is ambiguous. CDR3 size: 14 residues. Trimming removed 6 bases at V and 0 bases at J, with 8 bases between. CDR3 protein: CASSRRSNTGELFF. The CDR3 region has the DNA TGTGCCAGCAGCCGAAGATCGAACACCGGGGAGCTGTTTTTT.